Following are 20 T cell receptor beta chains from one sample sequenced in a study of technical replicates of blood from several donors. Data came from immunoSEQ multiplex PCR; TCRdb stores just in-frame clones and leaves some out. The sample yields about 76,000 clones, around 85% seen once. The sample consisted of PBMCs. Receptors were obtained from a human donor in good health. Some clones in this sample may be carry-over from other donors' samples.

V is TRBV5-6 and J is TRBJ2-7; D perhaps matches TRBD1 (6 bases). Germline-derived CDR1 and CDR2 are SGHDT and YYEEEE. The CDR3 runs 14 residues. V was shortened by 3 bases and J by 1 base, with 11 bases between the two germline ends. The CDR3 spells CASSYRQVSYEQYF. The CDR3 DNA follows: TGTGCCAGCAGCTACCGACAGGTGTCCTACGAGCAGTACTTC.

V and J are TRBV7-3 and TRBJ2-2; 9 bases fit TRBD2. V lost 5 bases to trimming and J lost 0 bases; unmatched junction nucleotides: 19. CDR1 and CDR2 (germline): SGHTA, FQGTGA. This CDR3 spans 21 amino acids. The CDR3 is CASSPPGTSSPNPANTGELFF. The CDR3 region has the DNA TGTGCCAGCAGCCCACCCGGGACTAGCTCCCCCAACCCCGCGAACACCGGGGAGCTGTTTTTT.

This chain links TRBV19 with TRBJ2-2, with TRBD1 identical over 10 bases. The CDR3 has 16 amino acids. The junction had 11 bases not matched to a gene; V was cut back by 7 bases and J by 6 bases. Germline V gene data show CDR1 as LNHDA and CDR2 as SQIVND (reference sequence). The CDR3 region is CASTPWTGGNSGELFF. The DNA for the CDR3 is TGTGCCAGTACCCCCTGGACAGGGGGAAATTCCGGGGAGCTGTTTTTT.

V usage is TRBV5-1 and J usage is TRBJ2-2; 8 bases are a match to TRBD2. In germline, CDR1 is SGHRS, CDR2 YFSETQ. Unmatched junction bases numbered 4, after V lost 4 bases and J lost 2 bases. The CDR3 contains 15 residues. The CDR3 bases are TGCGCCAGCAGCCCGGGGGGGGTAAACACCGGGGAGCTGTTTTTT. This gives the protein CASSPGGVNTGELFF. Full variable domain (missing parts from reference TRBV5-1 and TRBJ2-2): KAGVTQTPRYLIKTRGQQVTLSCSPISGHRSVSWYQQTPGQGLQFLFEYFSETQRNKGNFPGRFSGRQFSNSRSEMNVSTLELGDSALYLCASSPGGVNTGELFFGEGSRLTVL.

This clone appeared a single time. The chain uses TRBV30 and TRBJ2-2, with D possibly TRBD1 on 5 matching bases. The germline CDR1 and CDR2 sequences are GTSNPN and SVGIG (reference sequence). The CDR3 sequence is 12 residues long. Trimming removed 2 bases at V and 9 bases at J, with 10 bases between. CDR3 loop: CAWSLGARELFF. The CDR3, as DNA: TGTGCCTGGAGTCTAGGGGCCCGGGAGCTGTTTTTT.

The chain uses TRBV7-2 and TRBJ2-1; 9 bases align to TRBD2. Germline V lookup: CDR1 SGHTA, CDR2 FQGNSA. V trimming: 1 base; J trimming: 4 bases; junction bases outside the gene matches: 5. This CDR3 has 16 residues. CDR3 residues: CASSLGGGGAYNEQFF. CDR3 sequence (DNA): TGTGCCAGCAGCTTAGGAGGCGGGGGGGCTTACAATGAGCAGTTCTTC.

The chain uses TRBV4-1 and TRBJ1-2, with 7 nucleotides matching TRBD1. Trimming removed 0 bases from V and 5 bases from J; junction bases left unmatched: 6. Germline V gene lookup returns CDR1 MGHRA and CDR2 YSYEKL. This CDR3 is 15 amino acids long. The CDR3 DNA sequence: TGCGCCAGCAGCCAAGACGACAGGGTCGGATATGGCTACACCTTC. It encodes CASSQDDRVGYGYTF.

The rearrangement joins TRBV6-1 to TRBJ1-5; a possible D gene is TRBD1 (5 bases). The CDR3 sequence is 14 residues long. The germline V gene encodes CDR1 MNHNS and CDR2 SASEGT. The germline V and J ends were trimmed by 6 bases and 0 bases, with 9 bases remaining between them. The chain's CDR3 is CASRRQYSNQPQHF. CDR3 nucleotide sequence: TGTGCCAGCAGACGACAGTATAGCAATCAGCCCCAGCATTTT.

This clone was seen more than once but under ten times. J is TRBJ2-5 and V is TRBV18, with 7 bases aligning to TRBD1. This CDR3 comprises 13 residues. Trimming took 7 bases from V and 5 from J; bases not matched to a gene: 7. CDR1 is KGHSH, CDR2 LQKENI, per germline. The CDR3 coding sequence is TGTGCCAGCTTGGGGACGGACAGGGAGACCCAGTACTTC. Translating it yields CASLGTDRETQYF. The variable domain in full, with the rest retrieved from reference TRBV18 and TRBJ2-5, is NAGVMQNPRHLVRRRGQEARLRCSPMKGHSHVYWYRQLPEEGLKFMVYLQKENIIDESGMPKERFSAEFPKEGPSILRIQQVVRGDSAAYFCASLGTDRETQYFGPGTRLLVL.

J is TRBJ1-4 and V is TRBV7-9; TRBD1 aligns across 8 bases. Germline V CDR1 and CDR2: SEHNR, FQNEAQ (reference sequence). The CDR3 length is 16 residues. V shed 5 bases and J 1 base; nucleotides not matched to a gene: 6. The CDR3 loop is CASSLGTGGTNEKLFF. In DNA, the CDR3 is TGTGCCAGCAGCCTCGGGACAGGCGGAACTAATGAAAAACTGTTTTTT.

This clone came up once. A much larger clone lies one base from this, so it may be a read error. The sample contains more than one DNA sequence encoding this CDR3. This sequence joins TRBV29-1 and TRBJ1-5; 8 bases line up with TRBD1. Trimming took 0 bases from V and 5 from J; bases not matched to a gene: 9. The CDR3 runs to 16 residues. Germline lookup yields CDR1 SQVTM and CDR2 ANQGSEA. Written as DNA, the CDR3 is TGCAGCGTTGAAGATCTCCCCCAGGGGGCAGATCAGCCCCAGCATTTT. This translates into CSVEDLPQGADQPQHF.

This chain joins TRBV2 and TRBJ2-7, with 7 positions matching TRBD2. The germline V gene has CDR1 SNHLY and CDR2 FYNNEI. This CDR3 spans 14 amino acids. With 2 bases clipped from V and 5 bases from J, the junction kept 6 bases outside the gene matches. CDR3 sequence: CASSESGGSDEQYF. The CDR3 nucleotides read TGTGCCAGCAGTGAATCGGGGGGTTCTGACGAGCAGTACTTC. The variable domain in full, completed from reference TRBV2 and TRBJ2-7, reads EPEVTQTPSHQVTQMGQEVILRCVPISNHLYFYWYRQILGQKVEFLVSFYNNEISEKSEIFDDQFSVERPDGSNFTLKIRSTKLEDSAMYFCASSESGGSDEQYFGPGTRLTVT.

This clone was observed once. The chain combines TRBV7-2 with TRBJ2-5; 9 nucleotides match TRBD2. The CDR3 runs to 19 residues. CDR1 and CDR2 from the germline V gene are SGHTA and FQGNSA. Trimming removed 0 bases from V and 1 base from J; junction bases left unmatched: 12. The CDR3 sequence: CASSLALRLAGLPQETQYF. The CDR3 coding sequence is TGTGCCAGCAGCTTAGCGCTACGGCTAGCGGGACTCCCCCAAGAGACCCAGTACTTC.

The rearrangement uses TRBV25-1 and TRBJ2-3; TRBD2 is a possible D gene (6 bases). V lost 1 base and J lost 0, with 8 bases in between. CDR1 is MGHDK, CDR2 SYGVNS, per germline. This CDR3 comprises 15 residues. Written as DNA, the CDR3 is TGTGCCAGCAGTGAATTGGGGGGAAGCACAGATACGCAGTATTTT. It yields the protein CASSELGGSTDTQYF.

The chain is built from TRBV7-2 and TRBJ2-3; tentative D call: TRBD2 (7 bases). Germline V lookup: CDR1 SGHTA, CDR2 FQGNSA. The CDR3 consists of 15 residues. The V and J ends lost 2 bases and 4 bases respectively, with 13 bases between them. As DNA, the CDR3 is TGTGCCAGCAGCTTAATGCGGGGGCGGGCAGATACGCAGTATTTT. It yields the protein CASSLMRGRADTQYF. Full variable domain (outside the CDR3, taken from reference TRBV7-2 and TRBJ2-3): GAGVSQSPSNKVTEKGKDVELRCDPISGHTALYWYRQSLGQGLEFLIYFQGNSAPDKSGLPSDRFSAERTGGSVSTLTIQRTQQEDSAVYLCASSLMRGRADTQYFGPGTRLTVL.

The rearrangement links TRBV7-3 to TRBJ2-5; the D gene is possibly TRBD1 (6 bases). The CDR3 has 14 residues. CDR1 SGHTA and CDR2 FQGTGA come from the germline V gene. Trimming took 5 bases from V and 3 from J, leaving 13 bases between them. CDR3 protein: CASSPGHSKETQYF. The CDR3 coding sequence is TGTGCCAGCAGCCCGGGACATTCTAAAGAGACCCAGTACTTC.

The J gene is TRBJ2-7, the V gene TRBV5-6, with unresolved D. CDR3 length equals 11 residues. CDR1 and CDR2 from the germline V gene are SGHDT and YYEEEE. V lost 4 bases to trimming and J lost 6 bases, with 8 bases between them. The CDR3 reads CASSLSSEQYF. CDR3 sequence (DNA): TGTGCCAGCAGCCTTAGCAGCGAGCAGTACTTC.

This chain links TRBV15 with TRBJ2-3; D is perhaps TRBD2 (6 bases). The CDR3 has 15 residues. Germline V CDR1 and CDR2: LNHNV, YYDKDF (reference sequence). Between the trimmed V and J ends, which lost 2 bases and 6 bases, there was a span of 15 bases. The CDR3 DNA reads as TGTGCCACCAGCAGATCTAGCGTCGATTTGGATACGCAGTATTTT. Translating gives CATSRSSVDLDTQYF.

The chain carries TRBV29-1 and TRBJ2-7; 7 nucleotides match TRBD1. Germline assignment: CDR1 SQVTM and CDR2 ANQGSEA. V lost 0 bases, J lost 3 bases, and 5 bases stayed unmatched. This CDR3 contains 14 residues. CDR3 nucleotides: TGCAGCGTTGAAGAACGGGACAGAGACTACGAGCAGTACTTC. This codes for CSVEERDRDYEQYF.

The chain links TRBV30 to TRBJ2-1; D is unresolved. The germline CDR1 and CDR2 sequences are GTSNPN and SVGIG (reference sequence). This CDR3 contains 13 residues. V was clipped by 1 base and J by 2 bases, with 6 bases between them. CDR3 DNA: TGTGCCTGGAGTGGACTGGCCTACAATGAGCAGTTCTTC. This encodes CAWSGLAYNEQFF.